This T cell receptor (beta chain) derives from a study of blood T cells in healthy people across ages. General study findings and limits: Long-lived and aged donors differed, with more naive CD4+ cells and higher diversity in the long-lived. A strong correlation between TCR beta diversity and naive T cell percentage was seen.

For the second PCR, which ran for about 7 to 11 cycles, a sample-barcoded 5' primer and a J-beta primer mix were used. Each cDNA molecule received a tag from a template-switch adaptor that had 12 random nucleotides. TCRdb itself ran the 5' RACE reads through MiXCR, one entry per CDR3 protein. The sample consists of about 970,000 distinct CDR3 sequences, just over 50% of them appearing once. CDR1 is SGHTA, CDR2 FQGNSA, per germline. V was cut by 2 bases and J by 2 bases, with 14 bases left in between. CDR3 length: 16 amino acids. This clonotype was seen a few times. Its matching antigen is unknown. This receptor was identified in a woman aged 55-75 years in good health. The specimen sequenced was blood. The chain has TRBV7-2 and TRBJ2-3; D remains unclear. The CDR3 region is CASSLYNPGTTDTQYF. CDR3 nucleotides: TGTGCCAGCAGCTTATACAATCCCGGTACCACAGATACGCAGTATTTT.